These 31 T cell receptor beta chains were all obtained from the same sample, sequenced in a study of shared clonotypes between healthy human individuals (dated by TCRdb to 2019 to 2021). Library preparation employed the immunoSEQ multiplex PCR assay. Not all clones reach the TCRdb copy of this immuneACCESS table, which keeps in-frame sequences only. Checked studies attribute under half of the gap to unresolved V genes and leave the rest unexplained. The sample table records 2 million to 2.5 million clones; about 92% of these occur just once. Jointly, the top ten make up about 0.37% of the sample. The specimen was naive CD4+ T cells from PBMCs. The cell subset or site label, as the study defines it: CD45RA+ positively selected. These receptor sequences come from a man aged 18 to 30 in good health. Some clones in this sample may be carry-over from other donors' samples.

This clone was recorded only once. The rearrangement links TRBV5-1 to TRBJ2-5; TRBD1 matches at 7 bases. CDR3 length equals 14 residues. Looked up from germline, CDR1 is SGHRS and CDR2 is YFSETQ. The J segment lost 5 bases and the V segment lost 4 bases, leaving 8 bases of the junction unmatched. The CDR3 here is CASSPVTGLETQYF. The CDR3 DNA sequence: TGCGCCAGCAGCCCCGTGACAGGGTTGGAGACCCAGTACTTC. Variable domain in full (rest from reference TRBV5-1 and TRBJ2-5): KAGVTQTPRYLIKTRGQQVTLSCSPISGHRSVSWYQQTPGQGLQFLFEYFSETQRNKGNFPGRFSGRQFSNSRSEMNVSTLELGDSALYLCASSPVTGLETQYFGPGTRLLVL.

The chain carries TRBV27 and TRBJ1-1; tentatively, D is TRBD1 (5 bases). The V gene lost 1 base and the J gene lost 6 bases, with 9 bases spanning the gap. Per germline, CDR1 MNHEY and CDR2 SMNVEV (reference sequence). This CDR3 region has 13 residues. The CDR3 DNA follows: TGTGCCAGCAGTTTATGGGCCAGGGCTGAAGCTTTCTTT. It translates to CASSLWARAEAFF.

This rearrangement joins TRBV7-2 to TRBJ2-1, with D perhaps TRBD1 (5 bases). The CDR3 spans 14 residues. Germline CDR1 SGHTA, CDR2 FQGNSA. V gave up 3 bases and J gave up 9 bases, with 15 bases separating them. The CDR3 reads CASSFPRVGSEQFF. The CDR3 region has the DNA TGTGCCAGCAGCTTCCCCAGGGTGGGAAGTGAGCAGTTCTTC.

This chain connects TRBV7-3 to TRBJ2-1; 11 bases match TRBD2. The V segment lost 2 bases and the J segment 9 bases; nucleotides outside the gene matches: 3. CDR3 length equals 14 residues. CDR1 is SGHTA and CDR2 is FQGTGA in the germline V gene. CDR3: CASSLLAGGSEQFF. CDR3 coding DNA: TGTGCCAGCAGCTTACTAGCGGGAGGAAGTGAGCAGTTCTTC.

V and J are TRBV18 and TRBJ2-1; TRBD2 might be the D (5 bases). The CDR3 loop spans 14 amino acids. Trimming left V 4 bases short and J 4 bases short, with 11 bases between. Germline CDR1 and CDR2: KGHSH and LQKENI. This CDR3 reads CASSLPSLYNEQFF. CDR3 coding DNA: TGTGCCAGCTCACTTCCTAGCCTATACAATGAGCAGTTCTTC.

The chain combines TRBV29-1 with TRBJ2-3; D possibly corresponds to TRBD1 (5 bases). Per the germline V gene, CDR1 is SQVTM and CDR2 is ANQGSEA. The ends were cut back, 2 bases at V and 0 bases at J, with 9 bases in the middle. The CDR3 has 14 amino acids. CDR3 sequence (DNA): TGCAGCGTTGAACCCGACAGAAGCACAGATACGCAGTATTTT. The encoded protein is CSVEPDRSTDTQYF.

As regards this clone: Other DNA sequences in the same sample also yield this CDR3. The chain couples TRBV5-4 to TRBJ1-2, with D perhaps matching TRBD1 (6 bases). V lost 0 bases and J lost 4, with 10 bases in between. Germline values: CDR1 SGHNT, CDR2 YYREEE (reference sequence). The CDR3 has 14 residues. The CDR3 spells CASSLDRASYGYTF. CDR3 coding DNA: TGTGCCAGCAGCTTGGACAGGGCCTCCTATGGCTACACCTTC.

This clone was found once. This sequence joins TRBV5-5 and TRBJ2-3; D uncertain. CDR3 length: 15 residues. V lost 2 bases and J lost 2, with 12 bases in between. CDR1 is SGHKS and CDR2 is YYEKEE in the germline V gene (reference sequence). DNA for the CDR3: TGTGCCAGCAGCTTTGACGCGCTGAACACAGATACGCAGTATTTT. It encodes CASSFDALNTDTQYF.

The V call is TRBV27, the J call TRBJ2-2, with D maybe TRBD2 (5 bases). The V and J ends lost 6 bases and 4 bases respectively, with 15 bases between them. The CDR3 loop spans 15 amino acids. Germline V gives CDR1 MNHEY, CDR2 SMNVEV (reference sequence). The CDR3 DNA sequence: TGTGCCAGCAGCCATCGCGGGCTATTCACCGGGGAGCTGTTTTTT. As protein: CASSHRGLFTGELFF.

CDR3 sequence: CASSYSIAAYNSPLHF. The CDR3, as DNA: TGTGCCAGCAGTTACTCGATTGCCGCGTATAATTCACCCCTCCACTTT. This rearrangement joins TRBV6-5 to TRBJ1-6; no clear D gene. The CDR3 loop spans 16 amino acids. Trimming left V 0 bases short and J 4 bases short, with 10 bases between. Germline CDR1 is MNHEY and CDR2 is SVGAGI.

The rearrangement links TRBV11-3 to TRBJ2-7, with TRBD2 matching 14 bases. Germline-derived CDR1 and CDR2 are SGHNT and YENEEA. The CDR3 totals 15 residues. V dropped 4 bases and J dropped 12; count of bases not matched to a gene: 11. CDR3 loop: CASSSGRLAGGPRYF. The CDR3 DNA reads TGTGCCAGCAGCTCCGGCCGACTAGCGGGAGGGCCTCGGTACTTC.

This chain uses TRBV7-2 with TRBJ2-1; D gene ambiguous. The CDR3 consists of 15 residues. Deletions cut 1 base from V and 3 bases from J, with 10 bases between. The germline V gene encodes CDR1 SGHTA and CDR2 FQGNSA. In DNA, the CDR3 is TGTGCCAGCAGCTTAGGGCCAGTTGGCTACAATGAGCAGTTCTTC. It encodes CASSLGPVGYNEQFF.

The rearrangement uses TRBV28 and TRBJ1-2, with D tentatively TRBD1 (6 bases). CDR3 length: 12 amino acids. V was pared by 6 bases and J by 8 bases, with 13 bases between. CDR1 is MDHEN, CDR2 SYDVKM, per germline. The CDR3 loop reads CASRNRAWGYTF. The CDR3 DNA sequence: TGTGCCAGCAGGAACAGGGCTTGGGGCTACACCTTC.

This chain links TRBV18 with TRBJ2-7; D might be TRBD2 (6 bases). V was pared by 2 bases and J by 4 bases, with 15 bases between. Germline lookup yields CDR1 KGHSH and CDR2 LQKENI. The CDR3 has 15 amino acids. This CDR3 is CASSPGKGEVYEQYF. CDR3 nucleotide sequence: TGTGCCAGCTCACCAGGTAAAGGGGAGGTTTACGAGCAGTACTTC.

The J gene is TRBJ2-1, the V gene TRBV27; weak D call: TRBD2 (5 bases). Between the trimmed V and J ends, which lost 8 bases and 2 bases, there was a span of 13 bases. The CDR3 sequence is 14 residues long. CDR1 is MNHEY and CDR2 is SMNVEV in the germline V gene (reference sequence). DNA for the CDR3: TGTGCCAGCGCGGGCGCAACCCCCTACAATGAGCAGTTCTTC. Translation: CASAGATPYNEQFF.

About this clone itself: Other DNA sequences of this sample code for an identical CDR3. The V gene is TRBV7-8, the J gene TRBJ2-5; 10 nucleotides align to TRBD2. Trimming at V came to 1 base and at J to 5 bases, leaving 7 bases not matched to a gene. Germline values: CDR1 SGHVS, CDR2 FQNEAQ. The CDR3 contains 16 residues. CDR3 sequence: CASSLGLAGVGETQYF. CDR3 nucleotides: TGTGCCAGCAGCTTAGGGCTAGCGGGAGTAGGCGAGACCCAGTACTTC. Combining the CDR3 with reference TRBV7-8 and TRBJ2-5 gives the whole variable domain GAGVSQSPRYKVAKRGQDVALRCDPISGHVSLFWYQQALGQGPEFLTYFQNEAQLDKSGLPSDRFFAERPEGSVSTLKIQRTQQEDSAVYLCASSLGLAGVGETQYFGPGTRLLVL.

The chain uses TRBV25-1 and TRBJ2-7, with 14 positions matching TRBD2. The V and J ends lost 6 bases and 5 bases, in that order; junction bases with no gene match: 12. Germline CDR1 and CDR2: MGHDK and SYGVNS. The CDR3 has 17 residues. The CDR3, as DNA: TGTGCCAGCAGCGGTAATTGGGGACTAGCGGGAGCCAACGAGCAGTACTTC. It codes for CASSGNWGLAGANEQYF.

The J gene is TRBJ1-6, the V gene TRBV5-4, with 8 bases lining up with TRBD1. Per the germline V gene, CDR1 is SGHNT and CDR2 is YYREEE (reference sequence). This CDR3 has 16 residues. Trimming cost V 4 bases and J 6 bases; bases outside gene matches: 9. The CDR3 spells CASSPGDRRSNSPLHF. CDR3 nucleotides: TGTGCCAGCAGCCCGGGGGACAGGCGGAGTAATTCACCCCTCCACTTT.

This CDR3 is CSAVAMEQYF. CDR3 coding DNA: TGCAGTGCTGTAGCGATGGAGCAGTACTTC. The rearrangement joins TRBV20-1 to TRBJ2-7, with a weak D call TRBD2 (5 bases). The CDR3 has 10 residues. Germline V gene data show CDR1 as DFQATT and CDR2 as SNEGSKA (reference sequence). V lost 5 bases to trimming and J lost 7 bases, with 9 bases between them.

This chain joins TRBV11-2 and TRBJ2-3; possible D gene TRBD2, 5 bases. CDR1 is SGHAT and CDR2 is FQNNGV in the germline V gene. V lost 5 bases and J lost 1, with 13 bases in between. This CDR3 has 15 amino acids. In nucleotides, the CDR3 is TGTGCCAGCAGCCGGCAACTAGTGGGCACAGATACGCAGTATTTT. Protein sequence: CASSRQLVGTDTQYF.

The chain has TRBV7-2 and TRBJ1-2; 10 bases are a match to TRBD1. V lost 5 bases and J lost 2; bases outside the gene matches: 8. In germline, CDR1 is SGHTA, CDR2 FQGNSA. The CDR3 loop spans 16 amino acids. The CDR3 nucleotides read TGTGCCAGCAGCCCACATGAGGGACAGGGGAACTATGGCTACACCTTC. This translates into CASSPHEGQGNYGYTF.

This clone was counted only a few times. V usage is TRBV29-1 and J usage is TRBJ1-2; the D is unclear. Germline V gene sequence: CDR1 SQVTM, CDR2 ANQGSEA. The CDR3 loop spans 10 amino acids. Between the trimmed V and J ends, which lost 3 bases and 8 bases, there was a span of 7 bases. The CDR3 nucleotides are TGCAGCGTTGATCCCGGAGGCTACACCTTC. Its translation is CSVDPGGYTF.

The chain couples TRBV15 to TRBJ2-1, with 15 bases matching TRBD2. Trimming removed 2 bases from V and 1 base from J; junction bases left unmatched: 6. Germline V gives CDR1 LNHNV, CDR2 YYDKDF (reference sequence). The CDR3 length is 19 residues. The CDR3 loop is CATSRSGLAGGGSYNEQFF. The CDR3 DNA follows: TGTGCCACCAGCAGATCGGGACTAGCGGGAGGAGGGTCCTACAATGAGCAGTTCTTC. Full variable domain (rest looked up from reference TRBV15 and TRBJ2-1): DAMVIQNPRYQVTQFGKPVTLSCSQTLNHNVMYWYQQKSSQAPKLLFHYYDKDFNNEADTPDNFQSRRPNTSFCFLDIRSPGLGDTAMYLCATSRSGLAGGGSYNEQFFGPGTRLTVL.

On this clone: Other DNA sequences of this sample code for an identical CDR3. This sequence joins TRBV5-1 and TRBJ2-7; D not resolved. Deletions cut 1 base from V and 5 bases from J, with 4 bases between. The CDR3 runs to 11 residues. Germline assignment: CDR1 SGHRS and CDR2 YFSETQ. This CDR3 is CASSLLNEQYF. DNA of the CDR3: TGCGCCAGCAGCTTGTTGAACGAGCAGTACTTC. Drawing the rest from reference TRBV5-1 and TRBJ2-7, the complete variable domain is KAGVTQTPRYLIKTRGQQVTLSCSPISGHRSVSWYQQTPGQGLQFLFEYFSETQRNKGNFPGRFSGRQFSNSRSEMNVSTLELGDSALYLCASSLLNEQYFGPGTRLTVT.

This chain joins TRBV28 and TRBJ2-3, with 10 bases matching TRBD1. The CDR3 spans 16 residues. After removal of 6 bases from V and 0 bases from J, the junction contained 6 bases not matched to a gene. The germline gives CDR1 MDHEN, CDR2 SYDVKM. The CDR3 sequence: CASRQTGGYSTDTQYF. The CDR3 bases are TGTGCCAGCAGACAGACAGGGGGCTACAGCACAGATACGCAGTATTTT. Supplemented by reference TRBV28 and TRBJ2-3, the full variable domain reads DVKVTQSSRYLVKRTGEKVFLECVQDMDHENMFWYRQDPGLGLRLIYFSYDVKMKEKGDIPEGYSVSREKKERFSLILESASTNQTSMYLCASRQTGGYSTDTQYFGPGTRLTVL.

This clone was recorded once. The chain is built from TRBV9 and TRBJ2-1, with 11 bases fitting TRBD2. The J segment lost 9 bases and the V segment lost 0 bases, leaving 8 bases of the junction unmatched. In germline, CDR1 is SGDLS, CDR2 YYNGEE. The CDR3 runs to 16 residues. CDR3 sequence reads: CASSVGTASGRFEQFF. The CDR3, as DNA: TGTGCCAGCAGCGTAGGTACGGCTAGCGGGAGGTTTGAGCAGTTCTTC.

The chain joins TRBV7-9 to TRBJ2-3; tentatively, D is TRBD1 (6 bases). CDR1 is SEHNR, CDR2 FQNEAQ, per germline (reference sequence). This CDR3 spans 12 amino acids. Trimming took 8 bases from V and 3 from J, leaving 9 bases between them. The CDR3 DNA follows: TGTGCCAGCCGCAGGGGAACAGATACGCAGTATTTT. Its translation: CASRRGTDTQYF.

The sample holds one count of this clone. The CDR3 DNA reads as TGTGCCAGCAGCTTCGAAGGAAGACACGAGCAGTACTTC. Translation: CASSFEGRHEQYF. V usage is TRBV5-4 and J usage is TRBJ2-7; D unresolved. The V gene's germline CDR1 is SGHNT and CDR2 YYREEE (reference sequence). Trimming shortened V by 2 bases and J by 5 bases, and 11 bases separated the two germline ends. The CDR3 consists of 13 residues.

The chain combines TRBV5-1 with TRBJ1-2; D uncertain. The germline V and J ends were trimmed by 7 bases and 2 bases, with 15 bases remaining between them. This CDR3 region has 14 residues. CDR1 and CDR2 (germline): SGHRS, YFSETQ. CDR3 region: CASSRTRGNYGYTF. CDR3 sequence (DNA): TGCGCCAGCTCCCGCACCCGGGGAAACTATGGCTACACCTTC.

The V and J genes are TRBV5-1 and TRBJ2-5, with D perhaps TRBD1 (7 bases). There are 14 residues in the CDR3. The germline CDR1 and CDR2 sequences are SGHRS and YFSETQ. Trimming took 4 bases from V and 2 from J, leaving 12 bases between them. The CDR3 DNA follows: TGCGCCAGCAGCGAGGGGGGACAGCAAGAGACCCAGTACTTC. This gives the protein CASSEGGQQETQYF.

The chain employs TRBV2 and TRBJ2-3, with 9 positions matching TRBD2. The CDR3 has 16 residues. J gave up 4 bases and V 2 bases, and 7 bases lay outside the gene matches. Germline V gene lookup returns CDR1 SNHLY and CDR2 FYNNEI. CDR3 sequence reads: CASSEISGRRADTQYF. CDR3 in DNA: TGTGCCAGCAGTGAAATAAGCGGGAGGAGGGCAGATACGCAGTATTTT.